Listed below are T cell receptor beta chains from one sample, sequenced in a study of T cell repertoires and HLA-DP antigens. The antigens these receptors bind are not known. Libraries were prepared by immunoSEQ multiplex PCR; TCRdb keeps only in-frame clonotypes and omits some of them. The sample has around 100,000 clones; over 90% are singletons. The material sequenced was CD4+ T cells from PBMCs. The receptors originated from a young woman in good health and CMV-seronegative. Both conserved end residues are part of each CDR3. The D gene is left open where the match is weak. The listing skips clone size in some rows; elsewhere it reads once, few, many or a size class.

TRBJ1-1 | TRBD1 | - | TRBV6-5 | TGTGCCAGCAGCCGGCGACAGGGGATCACTGAAGCTTTCTTT | CASSRRQGITEAFF
TRBJ2-3 | TRBD2 | - | TRBV27 | TGTGCCACCCAGTACCAGGGAGGGTTGGATACGCAGTATTTT | CATQYQGGLDTQYF
TRBJ1-2 | TRBD1 | - | TRBV6-1 | TGTGCCAGCAGGTATACAGGGGGCTATGGCTACACCTTC | CASRYTGGYGYTF
TRBJ2-5 | TRBD1 | - | TRBV5-1 | TGCGCCAGCAGCTTACAGGGGTTACAAGAGACCCAGTACTTC | CASSLQGLQETQYF
TRBJ1-2 | - | once | TRBV7-3 | TGTGCCAGCAGCCGGGAGGGATACTATGGCTACACCTTC | CASSREGYYGYTF
TRBJ2-1 | TRBD2 | once | TRBV7-2 | TGTGCCAGCAGCTGGGGCGGGAGGGCCTACAATGAGCAGTTCTTC | CASSWGGRAYNEQFF
TRBJ2-7 | - | once | TRBV27 | TGTGCCAGCAGAAACATGATCCCCTACGAGCAGTACTTC | CASRNMIPYEQYF
TRBJ2-7 | - | - | TRBV11-2 | TGTGCCAGCAGCTTAGAAGGGTACGAGCAGTACTTC | CASSLEGYEQYF
TRBJ2-1 | TRBD1 | - | TRBV11-2 | TGTGCCAGCAGCTTAATCCGGGACAGGGGGTGGAACAATGAGCAGTTCTTC | CASSLIRDRGWNNEQFF
TRBJ2-3 | TRBD2 | - | TRBV28 | TGTGCCAGCAGTCCCCCGGGAGGCACTTTTAGCACAGATACGCAGTATTTT | CASSPPGGTFSTDTQYF
TRBJ2-2 | - | once | TRBV14 | TGTGCCAGCAGCCAAGATGCCGGCAGGGGAAGGACCGGGGAGCTGTTTTTT | CASSQDAGRGRTGELFF
TRBJ2-7 | TRBD2 | - | TRBV28 | TGTGCCAGCAGTGTCGCTAGCGGGAGGACCTACGAGCAGTACTTC | CASSVASGRTYEQYF
TRBJ1-5 | - | few | TRBV6-5 | TGTGCCAGCAGTCCCCGGGGCAGGTACAATCAGCCCCAGCATTTT | CASSPRGRYNQPQHF
TRBJ1-1 | - | - | TRBV28 | TGTGCCAGCAGTTTGTCTACGGCCGTGGGAAGGGGGAGTAACACTGAAGCTTTCTTT | CASSLSTAVGRGSNTEAFF
TRBJ2-3 | - | - | TRBV27 | TGTGCCACCAGAAGGGTGGCGGGATTCGCAGATACGCAGTATTTT | CATRRVAGFADTQYF
TRBJ2-2 | - | - | TRBV19 | TGTGCCAGTAGCGGGGACAAGCTCGGGGAGCTGTTTTTT | CASSGDKLGELFF
TRBJ1-6 | - | - | TRBV7-2 | TGTGCCAGCAGCTTCCGTCTCAATTCACCCCTCCACTTT | CASSFRLNSPLHF
TRBJ2-7 | TRBD2 | - | TRBV5-1 | TGCGCCAGCAGCCCTGGGACTAGCGGGAGCCCGAGGGAGCAGTACTTC | CASSPGTSGSPREQYF
TRBJ2-5 | - | - | TRBV7-8 | TGTGCCAGCAGCTTAGGGAAGGGGACCCAGTACTTC | CASSLGKGTQYF
TRBJ1-4 | - | - | TRBV29-1 | TGCAGCGTCACAGGGCCTTATAATGAAAAACTGTTTTTT | CSVTGPYNEKLFF
TRBJ2-7 | TRBD2 | - | TRBV18 | TGTGCCAGCTCACACACCGGGACTAGCGCCTCCTACGAGCAGTACTTC | CASSHTGTSASYEQYF
TRBJ2-1 | - | - | TRBV10-1 | TGCGCCAGCAGCGTTATTAAAGCAGGGGTTCCCTACAATGAGCAGTTCTTC | CASSVIKAGVPYNEQFF
TRBJ2-1 | TRBD2 | - | TRBV9 | TGTGCCAGCAGCTCCGGACTAGTCCCCTACAATGAGCAGTTCTTC | CASSSGLVPYNEQFF
TRBJ2-7 | TRBD1 | - | TRBV6-5 | TGTGCCAGCAGTTCAGGGGGCGAGCAGTACTTC | CASSSGGEQYF
TRBJ1-3 | - | once | TRBV5-1 | TGCGCCAGCAGCTCCTACTCTGGAAACACCATATATTTT | CASSSYSGNTIYF
TRBJ2-5 | TRBD2 | once | TRBV27 | TGTGCCAGCAGTTTATCGGGACTAGCGGAAGAGACCCAGTACTTC | CASSLSGLAEETQYF
TRBJ1-1 | - | - | TRBV7-9 | TGTGCCAGCAGCCCCCGGGTTTCCCGGGACACTGAAGCTTTCTTT | CASSPRVSRDTEAFF
TRBJ2-7 | - | - | TRBV6-6 | TGTGCCAGCAGTTACGGCCCAGGATCCTACGAGCAGTACTTC | CASSYGPGSYEQYF
TRBJ2-3 | - | - | TRBV19 | TGTGCCAGTAGTCCCCAGTACACAGATACGCAGTATTTT | CASSPQYTDTQYF
TRBJ2-1 | TRBD2 | - | TRBV29-1 | TGCAGCGGTGAATTACTAGCGGGAGCCGGAGAGCAGTTCTTC | CSGELLAGAGEQFF